This is a list of T cell receptor beta chains from one sample in a study of yellow fever vaccine responses in identical twins. TCRdb redid the calling of the RT-PCR reads with MiXCR, one entry per CDR3 protein. The table shows about 13,000 distinct CDR3 sequences, with 84% occurring only once. The sequences come from T cells from blood (PBMCs), unsorted or a sorted subset (not recorded which), collected before or after yellow fever vaccination (not recorded which). Receptors originate from a woman aged 18 to 35 who received the yellow fever vaccine. Both conserved end residues are part of each CDR3. A D gene is named only where the DNA matches it firmly. Part of the rows lack a size; the others show once, few, many or a class for expanded clones.

>.|few|17|TRBV6-5|TRBJ1-1
TGTGCCAGCAGTTACTCGATGGGGGACCCTATGGGAACTGAAGCTTTCTTT
CASSYSMGDPMGTEAFF
>.|.|13|TRBV29-1|TRBJ2-5
TGCAGCGTTCATCACAGGTTGCGGGAGACCCAGTACTTC
CSVHHRLRETQYF
>.|.|11|TRBV6-1|TRBJ2-7
TGTGCCAGCAGTGCTTCCTACGAGCAGTACTTC
CASSASYEQYF
>TRBD2|once|14|TRBV20-1|TRBJ2-1
TGCAGTGCTATTTCGGGGCGGGGGTACAATGAGCAGTTCTTC
CSAISGRGYNEQFF
>.|.|15|TRBV4-1|TRBJ2-7
TGCGCCAGCAGCCAACGGGACACCATCTCCTACGAGCAGTACTTC
CASSQRDTISYEQYF
>TRBD2|.|15|TRBV7-9|TRBJ2-7
TGTGCCAGCAGCGACTCTAGCGGGGTCTCCTACGAGCAGTACTTC
CASSDSSGVSYEQYF
>TRBD1|.|13|TRBV29-1|TRBJ1-1
TGCAGCGTCGGGGGACAGAGGAACACTGAAGCTTTCTTT
CSVGGQRNTEAFF
>.|.|13|TRBV6-5|TRBJ1-1
TGTGCCAGCAGTTTGGACAAGACAATTGAAGCTTTCTTT
CASSLDKTIEAFF
>.|.|13|TRBV11-3|TRBJ2-3
TGTGCCAGCAGCTTCAAGAGCACAGATACGCAGTATTTT
CASSFKSTDTQYF
>.|few|15|TRBV24-1|TRBJ2-5
TGTGCCACCAGTGACCCCCGGGGGAAAGGGGAGACCCAGTACTTC
CATSDPRGKGETQYF
>TRBD1|.|17|TRBV5-1|TRBJ2-1
TGCGCCAGCAGTCGTCCAGGACAGGATAACTCCTACAATGAGCAGTTCTTC
CASSRPGQDNSYNEQFF
>TRBD1|.|12|TRBV20-1|TRBJ2-1
TGCAGTGCCACAGGGACAGTTAATGAGCAGTTCTTC
CSATGTVNEQFF
>TRBD2|.|13|TRBV20-1|TRBJ2-7
TGCAGTGCTAGGACGGGGGGGACCTACGAGCAGTACTTC
CSARTGGTYEQYF
>TRBD2|.|16|TRBV23-1|TRBJ2-1
TGCGCCAGCAGTCAATGGGCTAGCGGGGGATACAATGAGCAGTTCTTC
CASSQWASGGYNEQFF
>.|.|13|TRBV29-1|TRBJ2-1
TGCAGCGCCCTGGGTCCCAACCACAATGAGCAGTTCTTC
CSALGPNHNEQFF
>.|medium-sized|14|TRBV11-1|TRBJ2-7
TGTGCCAGCTCTTTGTGGTCAGACCTCTACGAGCAGTACTTC
CASSLWSDLYEQYF
>.|.|14|TRBV28|TRBJ2-3
TGTGCCAGCAGTTTGAGGGGAACCACAGATACGCAGTATTTT
CASSLRGTTDTQYF
>.|.|14|TRBV12-3/TRBV12-4|TRBJ1-1
TGTGCCAGCAGTATGGACAGCTCGAACACTGAAGCTTTCTTT
CASSMDSSNTEAFF
>TRBD1|.|15|TRBV13|TRBJ2-3
TGTGCCAGCGCCGAAGACAGGGTGGGAACAGATACGCAGTATTTT
CASAEDRVGTDTQYF
>.|few|13|TRBV5-5|TRBJ2-7
TGTGCCAGCAGCCTGAGGACAGTCAACGAGCAGTACTTC
CASSLRTVNEQYF
>TRBD1|few|14|TRBV6-1|TRBJ2-5
TGTGCCAGCAGACCCGACAGGGGGCGTGGGACCCAGTACTTC
CASRPDRGRGTQYF
>TRBD2|.|16|TRBV14|TRBJ2-7
TGTGCCAGCAGCCAAGATGTTCTAGCGGGGCCCTACGAGCAGTACTTC
CASSQDVLAGPYEQYF
>TRBD1|few|15|TRBV11-3|TRBJ2-2
TGTGCCAGCAGCTTACAGGGGGCGAACACCGGGGAGCTGTTTTTT
CASSLQGANTGELFF
>TRBD2|.|14|TRBV13|TRBJ2-1
TGTGCCAGCAGACTCCTAGCGGCGGCGAATGAGCAGTTCTTC
CASRLLAAANEQFF
>TRBD2|.|14|TRBV29-1|TRBJ2-5
TGCAGCGTACCACTAGCGGGAGTAGGAGAGACCCAGTACTTC
CSVPLAGVGETQYF
>.|once|14|TRBV11-1|TRBJ2-7
TGTGCCAGCAGCTTAGGGCAGCTTCCCTACGAGCAGTACTTC
CASSLGQLPYEQYF
>.|.|15|TRBV4-3|TRBJ2-3
TGCGCCAGCAGCCTTACCCCGGAGTGGGGAGATACGCAGTATTTT
CASSLTPEWGDTQYF
>TRBD2|.|16|TRBV12-3/TRBV12-4|TRBJ2-1
TGTGCCAGCAGCTCCGGGACTAGCGGGGCCTACAATGAGCAGTTCTTC
CASSSGTSGAYNEQFF
>.|.|10|TRBV29-1|TRBJ2-4
TGCAGCGTAAGAAAAAACATTCAGTACTTC
CSVRKNIQYF
>.|.|16|TRBV11-3|TRBJ1-2
TGTGCCAGCAGCCCCGGAGCAAGGCCTATCGTCTATGGCTACACCTTC
CASSPGARPIVYGYTF
>.|.|13|TRBV12-3/TRBV12-4|TRBJ2-5
TGTGCCAGCAGTTTAGGAGGGGTGGAGACCCAGTACTTC
CASSLGGVETQYF
>.|.|13|TRBV20-1|TRBJ2-7
TGCAGTGTTCGCGGGCGGGCCGATTACGAGCAGTACTTC
CSVRGRADYEQYF
>.|.|13|TRBV23-1|TRBJ2-4
TGCGCCAGCAGTCAATCTCAGGGTGTCATTCAGTACTTC
CASSQSQGVIQYF
>.|.|16|TRBV9|TRBJ1-1
TGTGCCAGCAGCGTAGTTGTTGTGGACATGAACACTGAAGCTTTCTTT
CASSVVVVDMNTEAFF
>.|.|15|TRBV28|TRBJ2-5
TGTGCCAGCAGTGAAAGCAGGGAATCTCCAGAGACCCAGTACTTC
CASSESRESPETQYF
>.|.|16|TRBV29-1|TRBJ1-2
TGCAGCGTTGATACGGGTGTCCGGGGGCCGGACTATGGCTACACCTTC
CSVDTGVRGPDYGYTF
>TRBD2|.|16|TRBV20-1|TRBJ2-1
TGCAGTGCTAGGCCTGTTAGCGGGAAGGGAGTTAATGAGCAGTTCTTC
CSARPVSGKGVNEQFF
>TRBD2|.|17|TRBV11-2|TRBJ2-7
TGTGCCAGCAGCTGGGGACTAGCGGGGGGCCCTCCTGACGAGCAGTACTTC
CASSWGLAGGPPDEQYF
>.|.|13|TRBV19|TRBJ1-5
TGTGCCAGCACCCTAGCGACCAATCAGCCCCAGCATTTT
CASTLATNQPQHF